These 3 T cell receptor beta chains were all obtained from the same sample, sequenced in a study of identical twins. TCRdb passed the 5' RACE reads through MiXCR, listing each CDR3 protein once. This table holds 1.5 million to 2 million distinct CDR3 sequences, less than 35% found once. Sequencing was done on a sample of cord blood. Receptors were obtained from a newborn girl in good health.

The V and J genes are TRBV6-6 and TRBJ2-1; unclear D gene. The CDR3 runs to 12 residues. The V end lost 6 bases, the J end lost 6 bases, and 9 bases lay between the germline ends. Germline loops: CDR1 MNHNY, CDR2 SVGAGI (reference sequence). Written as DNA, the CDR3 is TGTGCCAGCAGCGAGACCCGCAATGAGCAGTTCTTC. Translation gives CASSETRNEQFF.

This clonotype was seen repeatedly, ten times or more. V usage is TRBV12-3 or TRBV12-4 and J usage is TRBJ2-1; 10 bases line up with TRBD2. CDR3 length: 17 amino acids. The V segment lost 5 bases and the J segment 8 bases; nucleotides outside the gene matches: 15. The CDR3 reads CASSTHLGLAVRDEQFF. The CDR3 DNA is TGTGCCAGCAGTACCCACCTCGGACTAGCGGTTCGGGATGAGCAGTTCTTC.

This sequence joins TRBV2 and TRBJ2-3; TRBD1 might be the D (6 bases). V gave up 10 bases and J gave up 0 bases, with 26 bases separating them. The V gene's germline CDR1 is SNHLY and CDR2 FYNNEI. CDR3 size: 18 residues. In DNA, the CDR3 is TGTGCCACCTACCCACAGGGAACGGGATCCATTAGCACAGATACGCAGTATTTT. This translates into CATYPQGTGSISTDTQYF.